Detailed here is one T cell receptor (beta chain). This sample was taken from a study of blood T cell repertoires in COVID-19. Background on the study: Collection of acute and convalescent COVID-19 samples took place in the United States, Italy and Spain. PBMCs, B-cell-depleted T cells, or T cells were the source of the cDNA or gDNA that made up the material.

Authors' analysis steps: Counts of nucleated cells, estimated from reference gene primer amplification, were obtained. Profiled with immunoSEQ multiplex PCR; TCRdb holds only in-frame clones, not every one. The V and J calls and clone size come from that table; D and trimming were worked out from the DNA. The sample contains some 250,000 clones, roughly 90% of which appear only once. This CDR3 contains 14 residues. Germline lookup yields CDR1 MNHEY and CDR2 SMNVEV (reference sequence). V was pared by 4 bases and J by 7 bases, with 4 bases of the junction left unmatched. Sequenced material: peripheral blood. The receptor was derived from a human donor in a cohort sampled during active COVID-19. V gene TRBV27 combines with J gene TRBJ1-4; 9 bases agree with TRBD1. The CDR3 spells CASSYRGRGEKLFF. The DNA for the CDR3 is TGTGCCAGCAGTTACAGGGGGCGCGGTGAAAAACTGTTTTTT.